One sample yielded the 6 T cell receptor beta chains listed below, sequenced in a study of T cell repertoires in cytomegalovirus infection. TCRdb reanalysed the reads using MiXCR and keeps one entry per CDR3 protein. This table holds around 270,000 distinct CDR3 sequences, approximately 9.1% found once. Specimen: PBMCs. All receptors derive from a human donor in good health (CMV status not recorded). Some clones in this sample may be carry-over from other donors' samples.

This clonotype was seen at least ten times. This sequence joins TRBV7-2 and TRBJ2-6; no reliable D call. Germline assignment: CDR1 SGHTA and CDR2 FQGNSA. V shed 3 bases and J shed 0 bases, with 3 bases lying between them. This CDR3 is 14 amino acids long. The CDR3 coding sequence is TGTGCCAGCAGCTTCCTCTCTGGGGCCAACGTCCTGACTTTC. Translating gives CASSFLSGANVLTF.

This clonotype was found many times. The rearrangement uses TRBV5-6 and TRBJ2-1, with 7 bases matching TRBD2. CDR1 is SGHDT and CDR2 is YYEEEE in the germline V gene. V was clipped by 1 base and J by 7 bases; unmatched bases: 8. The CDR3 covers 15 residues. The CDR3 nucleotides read TGTGCCAGCAGCTTGTCGGGGGGTAGGAAGAATGAGCAGTTCTTC. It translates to CASSLSGGRKNEQFF.

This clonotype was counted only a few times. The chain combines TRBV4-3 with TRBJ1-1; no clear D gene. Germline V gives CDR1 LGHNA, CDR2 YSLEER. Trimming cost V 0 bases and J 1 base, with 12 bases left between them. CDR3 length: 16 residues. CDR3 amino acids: CASSQDGEHPNTEAFF. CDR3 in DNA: TGCGCCAGCAGCCAAGATGGAGAGCACCCGAACACTGAAGCTTTCTTT.

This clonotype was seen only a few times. The CDR3 region is CASSFLGTGYEAFF. For the CDR3, the DNA is TGTGCCAGCAGCTTCCTAGGGACAGGGTATGAAGCTTTCTTT. This chain uses TRBV5-5 with TRBJ1-1, with TRBD1 matching 9 bases. With V trimmed by 2 bases and J by 7 bases, 6 bases remained unmatched. Germline CDR1 SGHKS, CDR2 YYEKEE (reference sequence). The CDR3 is 14 amino acids.

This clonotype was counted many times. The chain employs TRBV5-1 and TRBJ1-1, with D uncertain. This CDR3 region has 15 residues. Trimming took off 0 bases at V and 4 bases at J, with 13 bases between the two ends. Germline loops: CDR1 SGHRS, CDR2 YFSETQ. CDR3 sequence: CASSLDPGGGTEAFF. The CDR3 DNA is TGCGCCAGCAGCTTGGACCCCGGCGGTGGCACTGAAGCTTTCTTT.

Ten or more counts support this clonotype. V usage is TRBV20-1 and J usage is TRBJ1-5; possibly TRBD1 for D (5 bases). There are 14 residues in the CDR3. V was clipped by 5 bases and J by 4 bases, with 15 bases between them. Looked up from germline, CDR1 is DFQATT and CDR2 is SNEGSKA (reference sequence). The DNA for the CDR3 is TGCAGTGCTGTCGATCCCCAGGGAAATCAGCCCCAGCATTTT. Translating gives CSAVDPQGNQPQHF.